This T cell receptor (beta chain) appears in the sequencing data of a study of identical twins. All donors were healthy Caucasians. Comments on this clonotype: Its antigen is unknown.

Unique molecular identifiers were in the cDNA, with template-switch universal primer binding. TCRdb used MiXCR to reprocess the 5' RACE reads, holding one entry per CDR3 protein. This sample carries roughly 1,500,000 distinct CDR3 sequences, around 29% of them seen once, and the ten largest clones take about 0.3%. General study results and limits: Part of the zero-insertion signal could reflect confounding by invariant MAIT and iNKT cells.

The receptor was derived from a newborn girl in good health. Specimen: cord blood.

CDR3 bases: TGTGCCAGCAGTTTAAACAGGTACAATCAGCCCCAGCATTTT. Its translation: CASSLNRYNQPQHF. The chain is built from TRBV27 and TRBJ1-5; D may be TRBD1 (5 bases). Trimming shortened V by 2 bases and J by 3 bases, and 8 bases separated the two germline ends. From germline, CDR1 is MNHEY and CDR2 SMNVEV (reference sequence). The CDR3 runs to 14 residues.